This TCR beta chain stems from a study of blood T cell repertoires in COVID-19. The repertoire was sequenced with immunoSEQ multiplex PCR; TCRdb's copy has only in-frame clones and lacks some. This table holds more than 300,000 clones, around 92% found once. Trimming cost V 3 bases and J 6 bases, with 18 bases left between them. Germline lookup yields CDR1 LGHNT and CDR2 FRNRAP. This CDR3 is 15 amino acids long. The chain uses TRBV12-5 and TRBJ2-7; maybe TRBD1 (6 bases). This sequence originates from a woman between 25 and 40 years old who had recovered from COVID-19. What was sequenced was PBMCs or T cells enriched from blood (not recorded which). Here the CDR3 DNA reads TGTGCTAGTGGTTTCCCCACACAGGGTATCGGCGAGCAGTACTTC. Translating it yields CASGFPTQGIGEQYF.